The present TCR beta chain was sequenced within a study of blood T cell repertoires in COVID-19. Background on the study: COVID-19 samples, acute and convalescent, were from the United States, Italy and Spain. Sources were T cells, B-cell-depleted T cells, or PBMCs; the material itself was cDNA or gDNA.

Original handling: Counts of nucleated cells, estimated from reference gene primer amplification, were obtained. Data came from immunoSEQ multiplex PCR; TCRdb stores just in-frame clones and leaves some out. V and J calls and clone size are those listed in that table; D and trimming were worked out from the DNA. The table shows about 69,000 clones, with around 79% occurring only once. Sample: peripheral blood. This clonotype was sampled from a man in his 60s with acute or convalescent COVID-19.

CDR3: CASSFGRGINEQFF. For the CDR3, the DNA is TGTGCCAGCAGCTTTGGTCGGGGGATCAATGAGCAGTTCTTC. This sequence joins TRBV13 and TRBJ2-1; the D gene is possibly TRBD2 (6 bases). Trimming removed 3 bases at V and 6 bases at J, with 12 bases between. Germline CDR1 reads PRHDT; CDR2 reads FYEKMQ (reference sequence). The CDR3 has 14 residues.